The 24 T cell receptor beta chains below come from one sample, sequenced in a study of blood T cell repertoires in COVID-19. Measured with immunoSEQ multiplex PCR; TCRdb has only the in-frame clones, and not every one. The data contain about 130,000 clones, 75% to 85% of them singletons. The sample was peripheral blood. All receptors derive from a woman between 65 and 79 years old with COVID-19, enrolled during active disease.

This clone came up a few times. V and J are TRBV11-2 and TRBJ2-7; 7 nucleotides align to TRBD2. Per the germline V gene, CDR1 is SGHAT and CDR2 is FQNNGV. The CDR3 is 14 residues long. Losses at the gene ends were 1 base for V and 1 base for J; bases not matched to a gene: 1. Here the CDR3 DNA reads TGTGCCAGCAGCTTAGGGGAGGGTTCCTACGAGCAGTACTTC. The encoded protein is CASSLGEGSYEQYF.

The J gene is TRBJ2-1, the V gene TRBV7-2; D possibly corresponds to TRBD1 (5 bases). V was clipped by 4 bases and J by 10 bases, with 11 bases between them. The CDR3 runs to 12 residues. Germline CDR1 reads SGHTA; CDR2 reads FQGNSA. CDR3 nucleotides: TGTGCCAGCAGCTCCCAGACAGTGGAGCAGTTCTTC. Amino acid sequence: CASSSQTVEQFF.

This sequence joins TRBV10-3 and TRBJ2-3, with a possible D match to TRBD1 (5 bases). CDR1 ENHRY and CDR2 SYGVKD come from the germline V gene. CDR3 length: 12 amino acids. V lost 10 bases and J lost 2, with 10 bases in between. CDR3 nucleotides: TGTGCCACAGAGACAGACACAGATACGCAGTATTTT. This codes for CATETDTDTQYF.

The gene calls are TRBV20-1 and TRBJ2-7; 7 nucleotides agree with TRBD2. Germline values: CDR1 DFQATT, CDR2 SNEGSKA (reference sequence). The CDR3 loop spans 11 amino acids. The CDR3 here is CRAGDAYEQYF. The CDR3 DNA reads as TGCAGGGCGGGGGATGCCTACGAGCAGTACTTC.

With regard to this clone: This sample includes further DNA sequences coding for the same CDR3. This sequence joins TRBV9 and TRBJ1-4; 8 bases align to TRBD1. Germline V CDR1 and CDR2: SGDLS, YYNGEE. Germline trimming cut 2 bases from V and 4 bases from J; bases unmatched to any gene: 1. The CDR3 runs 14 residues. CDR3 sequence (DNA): TGTGCCAGCAGCGTCGACAGGGGTAATGAAAAACTGTTTTTT. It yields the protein CASSVDRGNEKLFF.

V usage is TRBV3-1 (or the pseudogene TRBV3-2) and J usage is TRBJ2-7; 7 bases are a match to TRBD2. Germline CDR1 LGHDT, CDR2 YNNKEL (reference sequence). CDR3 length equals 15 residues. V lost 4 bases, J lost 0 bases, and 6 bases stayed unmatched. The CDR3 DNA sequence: TGTGCCAGCAGCCTCGGGGGGACTGTCTCCTACGAGCAGTACTTC. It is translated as CASSLGGTVSYEQYF.

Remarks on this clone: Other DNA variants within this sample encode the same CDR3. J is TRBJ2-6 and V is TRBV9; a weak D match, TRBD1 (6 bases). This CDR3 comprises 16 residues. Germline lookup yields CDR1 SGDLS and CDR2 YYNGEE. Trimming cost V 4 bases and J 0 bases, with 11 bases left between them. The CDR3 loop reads CASSSDRSSGANVLTF. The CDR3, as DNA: TGTGCCAGCAGCAGCGACAGGTCCTCTGGGGCCAACGTCCTGACTTTC.

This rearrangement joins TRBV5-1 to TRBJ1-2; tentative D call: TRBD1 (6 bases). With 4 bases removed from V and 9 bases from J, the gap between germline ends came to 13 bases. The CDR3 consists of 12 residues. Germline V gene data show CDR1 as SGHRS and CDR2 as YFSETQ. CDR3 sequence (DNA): TGCGCCAGCAGCCCGGACAGTTTGAGCTACACCTTC. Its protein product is CASSPDSLSYTF.

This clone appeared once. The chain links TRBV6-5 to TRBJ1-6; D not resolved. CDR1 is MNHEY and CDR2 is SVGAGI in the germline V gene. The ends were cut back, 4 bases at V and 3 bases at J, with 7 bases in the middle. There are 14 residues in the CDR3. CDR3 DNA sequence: TGTGCCAGCAGTTCGGGAGTCTATAATTCACCCCTCCACTTT. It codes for CASSSGVYNSPLHF.

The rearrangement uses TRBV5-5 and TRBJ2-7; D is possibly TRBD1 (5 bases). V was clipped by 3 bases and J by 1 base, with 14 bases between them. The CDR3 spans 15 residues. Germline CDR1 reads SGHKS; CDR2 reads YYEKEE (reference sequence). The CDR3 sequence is CASSWQGTGSYEQYF. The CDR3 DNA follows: TGTGCCAGCAGCTGGCAGGGCACCGGATCCTACGAGCAGTACTTC.

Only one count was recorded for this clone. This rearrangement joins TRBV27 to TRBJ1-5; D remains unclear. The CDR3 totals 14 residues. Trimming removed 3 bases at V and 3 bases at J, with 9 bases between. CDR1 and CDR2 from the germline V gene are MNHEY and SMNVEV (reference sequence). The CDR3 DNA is TGTGCCAGCAGTTTGCGAGGGCCCAATCAGCCCCAGCATTTT. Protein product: CASSLRGPNQPQHF.

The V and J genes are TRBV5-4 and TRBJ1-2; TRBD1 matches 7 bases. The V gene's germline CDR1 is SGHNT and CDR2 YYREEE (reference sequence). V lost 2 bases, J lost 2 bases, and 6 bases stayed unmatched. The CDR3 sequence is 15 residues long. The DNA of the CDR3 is TGTGCCAGCAGCTTCCAAATGACAGGGAACTATGGCTACACCTTC. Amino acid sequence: CASSFQMTGNYGYTF.

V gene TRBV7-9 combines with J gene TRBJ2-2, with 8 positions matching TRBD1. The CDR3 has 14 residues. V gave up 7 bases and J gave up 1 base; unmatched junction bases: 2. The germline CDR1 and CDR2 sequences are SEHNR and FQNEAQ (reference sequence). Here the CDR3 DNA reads TGTGCCAGCACAGACAGGGGGAACACCGGGGAGCTGTTTTTT. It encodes CASTDRGNTGELFF.

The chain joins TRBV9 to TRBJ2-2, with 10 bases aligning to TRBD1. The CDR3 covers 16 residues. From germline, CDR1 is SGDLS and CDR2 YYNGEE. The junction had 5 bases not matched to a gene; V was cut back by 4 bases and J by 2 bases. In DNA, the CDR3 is TGTGCCAGCAGCCCGACAGGGGGCTCCAACACCGGGGAGCTGTTTTTT. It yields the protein CASSPTGGSNTGELFF.

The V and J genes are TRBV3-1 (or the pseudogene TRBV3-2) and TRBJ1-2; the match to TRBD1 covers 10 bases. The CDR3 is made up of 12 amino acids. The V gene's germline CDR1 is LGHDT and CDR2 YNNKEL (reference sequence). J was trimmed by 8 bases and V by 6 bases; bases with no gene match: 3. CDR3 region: CASRWTGGGYTF. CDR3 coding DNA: TGTGCCAGCAGATGGACAGGGGGAGGCTACACCTTC.

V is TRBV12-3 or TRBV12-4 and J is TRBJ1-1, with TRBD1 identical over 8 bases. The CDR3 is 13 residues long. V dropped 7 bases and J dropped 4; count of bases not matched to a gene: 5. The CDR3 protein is CASTAQGGTEAFF. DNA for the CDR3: TGTGCCAGCACCGCACAGGGGGGCACTGAAGCTTTCTTT.

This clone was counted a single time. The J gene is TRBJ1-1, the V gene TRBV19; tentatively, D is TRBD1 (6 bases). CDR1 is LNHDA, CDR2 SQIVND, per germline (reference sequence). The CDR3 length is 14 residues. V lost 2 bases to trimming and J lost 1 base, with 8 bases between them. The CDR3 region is CASSIQGQNTEAFF. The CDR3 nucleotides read TGTGCCAGTAGTATACAGGGGCAGAACACTGAAGCTTTCTTT.

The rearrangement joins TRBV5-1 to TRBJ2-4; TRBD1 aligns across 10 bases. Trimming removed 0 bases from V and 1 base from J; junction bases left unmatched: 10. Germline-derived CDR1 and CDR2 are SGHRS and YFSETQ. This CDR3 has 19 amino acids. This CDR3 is CASSLVAGTGVGAKNIQYF. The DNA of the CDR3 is TGCGCCAGCAGCTTGGTTGCCGGGACAGGGGTCGGGGCCAAAAACATTCAGTACTTC.

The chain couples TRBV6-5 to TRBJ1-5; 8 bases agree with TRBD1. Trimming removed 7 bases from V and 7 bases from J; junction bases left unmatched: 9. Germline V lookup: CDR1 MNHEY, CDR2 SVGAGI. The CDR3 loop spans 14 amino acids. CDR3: CASNDRGLEQPQHF. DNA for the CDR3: TGTGCCAGCAACGACAGGGGTTTGGAGCAGCCCCAGCATTTT.

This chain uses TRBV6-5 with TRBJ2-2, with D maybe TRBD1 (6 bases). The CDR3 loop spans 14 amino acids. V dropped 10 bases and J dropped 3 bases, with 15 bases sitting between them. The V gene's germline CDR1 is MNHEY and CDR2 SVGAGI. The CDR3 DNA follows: TGTGCCACCTCTACAGGGTGGGACACCGGGGAGCTGTTTTTT. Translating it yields CATSTGWDTGELFF.

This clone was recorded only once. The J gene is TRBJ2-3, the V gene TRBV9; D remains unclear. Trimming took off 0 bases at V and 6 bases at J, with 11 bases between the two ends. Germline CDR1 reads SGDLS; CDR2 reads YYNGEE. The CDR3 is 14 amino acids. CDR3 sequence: CASSVDRVLDTQYF. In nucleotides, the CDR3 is TGTGCCAGCAGCGTAGACCGCGTTTTGGATACGCAGTATTTT.

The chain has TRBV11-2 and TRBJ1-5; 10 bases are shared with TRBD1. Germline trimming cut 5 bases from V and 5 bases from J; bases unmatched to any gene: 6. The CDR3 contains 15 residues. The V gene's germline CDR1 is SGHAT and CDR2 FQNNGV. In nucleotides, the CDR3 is TGTGCCAGCAGCCGTACCGGGACAGGGGATCAGCCCCAGCATTTT. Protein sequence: CASSRTGTGDQPQHF.

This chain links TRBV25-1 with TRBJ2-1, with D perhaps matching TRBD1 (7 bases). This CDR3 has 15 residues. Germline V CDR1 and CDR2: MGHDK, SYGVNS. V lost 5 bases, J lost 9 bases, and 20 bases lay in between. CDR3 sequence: CASSPGLAGGSEQFF. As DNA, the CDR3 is TGTGCCAGCAGTCCCGGATTAGCAGGGGGGAGTGAGCAGTTCTTC.

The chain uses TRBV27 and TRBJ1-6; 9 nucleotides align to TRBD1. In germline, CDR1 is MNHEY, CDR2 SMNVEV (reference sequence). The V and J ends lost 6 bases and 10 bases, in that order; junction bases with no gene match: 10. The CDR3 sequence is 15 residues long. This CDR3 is CASSNRDRAISPLHF. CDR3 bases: TGTGCCAGCAGCAACCGGGACAGGGCTATCTCACCCCTCCACTTT.